The entry below gives a single TCR beta chain sequence along with its context. Its antigen is undetermined. The sample comes from a study of PD-L1 blockade in urothelial cancer. Background on the study: The patients had undergone anywhere from 0 to 3 prior chemotherapy regimens. Treatment start was followed by blood analysis at 3 weeks (second dose) and again at 6 weeks. Study observations and caveats: Below-median pretreatment blood TCR clonality predicted better survival. Tumor-associated blood clones were expanded more by durable-benefit patients at 3 weeks.

Trimming removed 3 bases from V and 3 bases from J; junction bases left unmatched: 9. CDR3 size: 17 residues. Germline lookup yields CDR1 MNHNS and CDR2 SASEGT. Assay used: immunoSEQ multiplex PCR; TCRdb lists only in-frame clones, some missing. The sample lists fewer than 130,000 clones, about 85% occurring once. This sequence was found in a man in his fifties with urothelial cancer. Sequenced material: PBMCs, taken around atezolizumab (anti-PD-L1) treatment. The chain employs TRBV6-1 and TRBJ2-7, with 12 bases identical to TRBD2. The CDR3 nucleotides read TGTGCCAGCAGTGACCGGACTAGCGGGATCGCCTGCTACGAGCAGTACTTC. Protein sequence: CASSDRTSGIACYEQYF.